This T cell receptor beta chain is from a study of blood T cell repertoires in COVID-19. Trimming shortened V by 5 bases and J by 9 bases, and 17 bases separated the two germline ends. Germline CDR1 is MNHEY and CDR2 is SVGEGT. The CDR3 extends over 13 amino acids. Here immunoSEQ multiplex PCR was the method, and the copy in TCRdb shows in-frame clones only, minus some. The data hold tens of thousands of clones, with around nine tenths observed a single time. The chain uses TRBV6-2 or TRBV6-3 and TRBJ2-7; tentative D call: TRBD2 (5 bases). The clonotype originates from a man between 60 and 75 years old with acute or convalescent COVID-19. The sequenced sample was peripheral blood. The CDR3 bases are TGTGCCAGCAGTGACTACGACTTATTGGGGCAGTACTTC. This codes for CASSDYDLLGQYF.